Presented here are 16 T cell receptor beta chains from one specimen sequenced in a study of beta chain features in type 1 diabetes. As every portion of the isolated RNA was reverse transcribed, the sequencing read expressed TCRB transcripts. The protocol was immunoSEQ multiplex PCR, while the TCRdb copy is restricted to in-frame clones and leaves out a portion. This table has about 350,000 clones, around 20% appearing once. The source material was naive CD4+ T cells from blood. The origin of the receptors is a woman younger than 30 in good health.

The table lists this clone with a few counts. The germline gene is not matched at one end of the junction; a read error may be the cause. The CDR3 DNA reads TGTGCCAGCAGCTTGATTGGGAGGGGGAACGCTGAAGCTTTCTTT. It codes for CASSLIGRGNAEAFF. This chain joins TRBV5-4 and TRBJ1-1; the D gene is possibly TRBD1 (6 bases). From germline, CDR1 is SGHNT and CDR2 YYREEE (reference sequence). This CDR3 has 15 amino acids.

V is TRBV7-2 and J is TRBJ2-3; TRBD2 aligns across 8 bases. The CDR3 has 17 amino acids. Germline V gene lookup returns CDR1 SGHTA and CDR2 FQGNSA. With V trimmed by 5 bases and J by 4 bases, 14 bases remained unmatched. CDR3 nucleotides: TGTGCCAGCAGCCAACCTCTGGCGGGGGGCGGCGCAGATACGCAGTATTTT. It translates to CASSQPLAGGGADTQYF.

The rearrangement uses TRBV2 and TRBJ2-3; TRBD1 matches at 7 bases. The CDR3 runs 14 residues. The germline V gene encodes CDR1 SNHLY and CDR2 FYNNEI. J gave up 6 bases and V 6 bases, and 9 bases lay outside the gene matches. DNA for the CDR3: TGTGCCAGCAGGGTGACAGGGTCAGCGGATACGCAGTATTTT. Protein: CASRVTGSADTQYF.

The gene calls are TRBV9 and TRBJ2-2; 8 nucleotides match TRBD2. The CDR3 runs 14 residues. CDR1 is SGDLS and CDR2 is YYNGEE in the germline V gene. J was trimmed by 7 bases and V by 0 bases; bases with no gene match: 2. Written as DNA, the CDR3 is TGTGCCAGCAGCGTAGGTAGCGGGGACGGGGAGCTGTTTTTT. This gives the protein CASSVGSGDGELFF.

The CDR3 sequence is CASSQVGRPNTGELFF. The CDR3 coding sequence is TGTGCCAGCAGCCAAGTGGGCCGACCGAACACCGGGGAGCTGTTTTTT. The J gene is TRBJ2-2, the V gene TRBV4-2; the D is unclear. CDR3 length equals 16 residues. Between the trimmed V and J ends, which lost 1 base and 0 bases, there was a span of 9 bases. Germline values: CDR1 LGHNA, CDR2 YNFKEQ.

This clone has a handful of counts. The chain employs TRBV30 and TRBJ2-3, with 8 bases identical to TRBD2. Germline assignment: CDR1 GTSNPN and CDR2 SVGIG (reference sequence). CDR3 length equals 15 residues. The J segment lost 0 bases and the V segment lost 3 bases, leaving 5 bases of the junction unmatched. The CDR3 loop reads CAWRLAGTSTDTQYF. CDR3 nucleotides: TGTGCCTGGAGGTTAGCGGGAACTAGCACAGATACGCAGTATTTT.

This clone was seen only a few times. In nucleotides, the CDR3 is TGTGCCAGCAGCGCCCGGGACAAGGGCACCGGGGAGCTGTTTTTT. It translates to CASSARDKGTGELFF. J is TRBJ2-2 and V is TRBV9; possibly TRBD1 for D (6 bases). The CDR3 contains 15 residues. Germline V gene sequence: CDR1 SGDLS, CDR2 YYNGEE. V was clipped by 3 bases and J by 4 bases, with 13 bases between them.

The gene calls are TRBV4-1 and TRBJ2-7; a weak D match, TRBD2 (5 bases). The length of the CDR3 is 16 residues. V shed 3 bases and J shed 3 bases, with 18 bases lying between them. Looked up from germline, CDR1 is MGHRA and CDR2 is YSYEKL. The DNA of the CDR3 is TGCGCCAGCAGCCAGTTGAGGACTCAACCAAACTACGAGCAGTACTTC. Amino acid sequence: CASSQLRTQPNYEQYF.

The chain's CDR3 is CASSHWGVGGYTF. CDR3 sequence (DNA): TGCGCCAGCAGCCACTGGGGAGTCGGGGGCTACACCTTC. The gene calls are TRBV4-3 and TRBJ1-2; D remains unclear. CDR3 size: 13 residues. CDR1 LGHNA and CDR2 YSLEER come from the germline V gene. V lost 3 bases and J 8 bases, leaving 13 bases between the germline ends.

The chain recombines TRBV5-1 with TRBJ1-1; D possibly corresponds to TRBD1 (5 bases). Between the trimmed V and J ends, which lost 0 bases and 8 bases, there was a span of 17 bases. This CDR3 is 15 amino acids long. CDR1 is SGHRS, CDR2 YFSETQ, per germline. In nucleotides, the CDR3 is TGCGCCAGCAGCTTGGCCATTGGCAGGGTCTCGGAAGCTTTCTTT. This sequence encodes CASSLAIGRVSEAFF.

The chain employs TRBV2 and TRBJ1-4; D is ambiguous. The CDR3 loop spans 14 amino acids. The germline gives CDR1 SNHLY, CDR2 FYNNEI. V lost 5 bases, J lost 0 bases, and 7 bases lay in between. The CDR3 protein is CASSREATNEKLFF. The CDR3 DNA is TGTGCCAGCAGTAGAGAAGCAACTAATGAAAAACTGTTTTTT. Combining the CDR3 with reference TRBV2 and TRBJ1-4 gives the whole variable domain EPEVTQTPSHQVTQMGQEVILRCVPISNHLYFYWYRQILGQKVEFLVSFYNNEISEKSEIFDDQFSVERPDGSNFTLKIRSTKLEDSAMYFCASSREATNEKLFFGSGTQLSVL.

The chain couples TRBV7-6 to TRBJ2-3, with D possibly being TRBD2 (7 bases). Germline lookup yields CDR1 SGHVS and CDR2 FNYEAQ. CDR3 length equals 15 residues. The ends were cut back, 1 base at V and 4 bases at J, with 12 bases in the middle. The CDR3 nucleotides read TGTGCCAGCAGCTTAGGAGGGGGGAGGGCAGATACGCAGTATTTT. It codes for CASSLGGGRADTQYF.

This chain links TRBV7-2 with TRBJ1-1, with 9 positions matching TRBD1. The CDR3 is 15 residues long. The V and J ends lost 1 base and 4 bases, in that order; junction bases with no gene match: 4. Germline V gene sequence: CDR1 SGHTA, CDR2 FQGNSA. CDR3 loop: CASSLGPTGGTEAFF. The CDR3 DNA is TGTGCCAGCAGCTTAGGCCCGACAGGGGGCACTGAAGCTTTCTTT.

The DNA for the CDR3 is TGTGCCAGCAGTGAGACTAGCGGGGCCGAGACCCAGTACTTC. This codes for CASSETSGAETQYF. The chain uses TRBV6-4 and TRBJ2-5; 11 bases are a match to TRBD2. This CDR3 is built from 14 residues. Losses at the gene ends were 3 bases for V and 5 bases for J; bases not matched to a gene: 2. Germline V gene data show CDR1 as MRHNA and CDR2 as SNTAGT.

The chain uses TRBV4-1 and TRBJ1-2; D unresolved. The V gene's germline CDR1 is MGHRA and CDR2 YSYEKL. The CDR3 consists of 15 residues. The V end lost 0 bases, the J end lost 4 bases, and 12 bases lay between the germline ends. Here the CDR3 DNA reads TGCGCCAGCAGCCAAGATCGGAATGCGGGCTATGGCTACACCTTC. The encoded protein is CASSQDRNAGYGYTF.

The table lists this clone with a few counts. The chain uses TRBV30 and TRBJ2-7; TRBD1 aligns across 11 bases. Trimming removed 7 bases from V and 4 bases from J; junction bases left unmatched: 6. The CDR3 totals 13 residues. CDR1 GTSNPN and CDR2 SVGIG come from the germline V gene (reference sequence). CDR3 sequence (DNA): TGTGCCTTGCGGACAGGGGGCGCTTACGAGCAGTACTTC. As protein: CALRTGGAYEQYF.